This T cell receptor beta chain was recovered during a study of cytomegalovirus exposure and HLA in healthy donors. Broader study findings: Among TCR sequences, most were rare, though some public TCRs appeared in many donors. The TCR clusters that emerged in the first cohort tended, a later analysis found, to co-occur in the roughly 110 validation repertoires.

Separate from the roughly 730-subject first cohort, the approximately 130-subject validation cohort was the one that the donors belonged to. Profiling relied on immunoSEQ multiplex PCR, and the TCRdb table lists in-frame clones only, not all of them. The sample carries some 350,000 clones, roughly 90% recorded once. This CDR3 is built from 14 residues. Germline CDR1 is SGHDT and CDR2 is YYEEEE. With regard to this clone: What it binds is not known. The junction departs from the called germline gene at one end, perhaps through a read error.

The clonotype comes from a woman aged 25-40 years in good health and CMV-seropositive. The chain carries TRBV5-6 and TRBJ2-1; a possible D gene is TRBD2 (7 bases). The sequencing sample was made of PBMCs. Written as DNA, the CDR3 is TGTGCCAGCGTTTGGGGGGGCTCCCACAATGAGCAGTTCTTC. Amino acid sequence: CASVWGGSHNEQFF.